A single sample is the source of the 13 T cell receptor beta chains below, sequenced in a study of blood T cell repertoires in COVID-19. Sequencing was performed with immunoSEQ multiplex PCR; in TCRdb, only in-frame clones are kept and a portion is missing. The sample includes more than 110,000 clones, around 79% of them seen just once. The sample comprised PBMCs or T cells enriched from blood (not recorded which). These receptors originate from a woman between 45 and 60 years old who had recovered from COVID-19.

V and J are TRBV5-1 and TRBJ2-5; D possibly corresponds to TRBD2 (6 bases). The CDR3 is made up of 14 amino acids. V shed 3 bases and J shed 1 base, with 10 bases lying between them. In germline, CDR1 is SGHRS, CDR2 YFSETQ. CDR3 loop: CASSSLGGQETQYF. CDR3 sequence (DNA): TGCGCCAGCAGCTCACTCGGGGGCCAAGAGACCCAGTACTTC.

V usage is TRBV6-5 and J usage is TRBJ1-2; 8 positions agree with TRBD1. CDR3 size: 15 residues. Germline CDR1 MNHEY, CDR2 SVGAGI. The J segment lost 4 bases and the V segment lost 5 bases, leaving 9 bases of the junction unmatched. For the CDR3, the DNA is TGTGCCAGCAGTCCGCACGGACAGGGAGCCTATGGCTACACCTTC. Protein sequence: CASSPHGQGAYGYTF.

CDR3 coding DNA: TGTGCCAGCGCCCTAGGGGGAACCTACAATGAGCAGTTCTTC. This gives the protein CASALGGTYNEQFF. The chain combines TRBV18 with TRBJ2-1, with a possible D match to TRBD1 (6 bases). Trimming removed 8 bases at V and 2 bases at J, with 13 bases between. There are 14 residues in the CDR3. Germline assignment: CDR1 KGHSH and CDR2 LQKENI.

This chain joins TRBV30 and TRBJ1-2; D possibly corresponds to TRBD1 (6 bases). Per the germline V gene, CDR1 is GTSNPN and CDR2 is SVGIG (reference sequence). V dropped 7 bases and J dropped 3 bases, with 21 bases sitting between them. This CDR3 has 15 residues. The CDR3 region has the DNA TGTGCCTCAGCAAGACAGGTACAGAAACACTATGGCTACACCTTC. Translating it yields CASARQVQKHYGYTF. Looking up the rest from reference TRBV30 and TRBJ1-2 gives the full variable domain: SQTIHQWPATLVQPVGSPLSLECTVEGTSNPNLYWYRQAAGRGLQLLFYSVGIGQISSEVPQNLSASRPQDRQFILSSKKLLLSDSGFYLCASARQVQKHYGYTFGSGTRLTVV.

The rearrangement uses TRBV5-1 and TRBJ2-1, with TRBD2 matching over 12 bases. V lost 7 bases, J lost 9 bases, and 14 bases stayed unmatched. Germline V gene data show CDR1 as SGHRS and CDR2 as YFSETQ. There are 16 residues in the CDR3. Written as DNA, the CDR3 is TGCGCCAGCTCCCGGACTAGCGGGAACCTAGGCCCTGAGCAGTTCTTC. It specifies CASSRTSGNLGPEQFF.

The chain uses TRBV28 and TRBJ2-1; 11 nucleotides match TRBD2. With 6 bases clipped from V and 5 bases from J, the junction kept 0 bases outside the gene matches. There are 13 residues in the CDR3. Germline-derived CDR1 and CDR2 are MDHEN and SYDVKM. CDR3 sequence (DNA): TGTGCCAGCAGGACTAGCGGGAACAATGAGCAGTTCTTC. It yields the protein CASRTSGNNEQFF.

This chain connects TRBV28 to TRBJ1-5; 8 nucleotides agree with TRBD1. The V gene's germline CDR1 is MDHEN and CDR2 SYDVKM. This CDR3 has 14 residues. J gave up 6 bases and V 6 bases, and 7 bases lay outside the gene matches. CDR3 DNA sequence: TGTGCCAGCAGGCCGACAGGGGAGGGTCAGCCCCAGCATTTT. This encodes CASRPTGEGQPQHF.

V usage is TRBV19 and J usage is TRBJ1-4; D remains ambiguous. The CDR3 spans 14 residues. Germline V gene sequence: CDR1 LNHDA, CDR2 SQIVND (reference sequence). Trimming removed 11 bases from V and 3 bases from J, with 16 bases in between. CDR3 sequence reads: CASEGGRANEKLFF. As DNA, the CDR3 is TGTGCCTCGGAAGGCGGCCGAGCTAATGAAAAACTGTTTTTT.

J is TRBJ1-4 and V is TRBV6-5, with a weak D call TRBD1 (6 bases). Germline loops: CDR1 MNHEY, CDR2 SVGAGI. This CDR3 has 15 amino acids. Trimming pared 5 bases from V and 8 bases from J, leaving 18 bases between. Written as DNA, the CDR3 is TGTGCCAGCAGTCTGGGGCGGACAGCACGGGAAAAACTGTTTTTT. This gives the protein CASSLGRTAREKLFF.

The J gene is TRBJ2-1, the V gene TRBV5-6; D possibly corresponds to TRBD1 (6 bases). Between the trimmed V and J ends, which lost 5 bases and 7 bases, there was a span of 16 bases. CDR1 is SGHDT, CDR2 YYEEEE, per germline. This CDR3 is built from 14 residues. CDR3 sequence reads: CASRGQPRLNEQFF. Written as DNA, the CDR3 is TGTGCCAGCAGGGGACAACCCAGATTGAATGAGCAGTTCTTC. Full variable domain (remainder filled in from reference TRBV5-6 and TRBJ2-1): DAGVTQSPTHLIKTRGQQVTLRCSPKSGHDTVSWYQQALGQGPQFIFQYYEEEERQRGNFPDRFSGHQFPNYSSELNVNALLLGDSALYLCASRGQPRLNEQFFGPGTRLTVL.

The chain has TRBV28 and TRBJ2-2; the match to TRBD1 covers 7 bases. Germline assignment: CDR1 MDHEN and CDR2 SYDVKM. V lost 5 bases, J lost 4 bases, and 4 bases stayed unmatched. This CDR3 region has 14 residues. The CDR3 DNA follows: TGTGCCAGCAGTGGGGGACAGAGCACCGGGGAGCTGTTTTTT. It encodes CASSGGQSTGELFF.

The chain combines TRBV27 with TRBJ2-3; a possible D gene is TRBD1 (5 bases). V dropped 7 bases and J dropped 1 base, with 9 bases sitting between them. In germline, CDR1 is MNHEY, CDR2 SMNVEV (reference sequence). This CDR3 contains 13 residues. CDR3 loop: CASTKGGTDTQYF. The CDR3 coding sequence is TGTGCCAGCACAAAAGGGGGCACAGATACGCAGTATTTT.

V and J are TRBV28 and TRBJ1-2; 10 nucleotides line up with TRBD1. This CDR3 is 16 amino acids long. V was pared by 6 bases and J by 8 bases, with 15 bases of the junction left unmatched. CDR1 and CDR2 (germline): MDHEN, SYDVKM. The CDR3 DNA reads as TGTGCCAGCAGCCTTACGGCGGGACAGGGGTCTGGGGGCTACACCTTC. Its translation is CASSLTAGQGSGGYTF.